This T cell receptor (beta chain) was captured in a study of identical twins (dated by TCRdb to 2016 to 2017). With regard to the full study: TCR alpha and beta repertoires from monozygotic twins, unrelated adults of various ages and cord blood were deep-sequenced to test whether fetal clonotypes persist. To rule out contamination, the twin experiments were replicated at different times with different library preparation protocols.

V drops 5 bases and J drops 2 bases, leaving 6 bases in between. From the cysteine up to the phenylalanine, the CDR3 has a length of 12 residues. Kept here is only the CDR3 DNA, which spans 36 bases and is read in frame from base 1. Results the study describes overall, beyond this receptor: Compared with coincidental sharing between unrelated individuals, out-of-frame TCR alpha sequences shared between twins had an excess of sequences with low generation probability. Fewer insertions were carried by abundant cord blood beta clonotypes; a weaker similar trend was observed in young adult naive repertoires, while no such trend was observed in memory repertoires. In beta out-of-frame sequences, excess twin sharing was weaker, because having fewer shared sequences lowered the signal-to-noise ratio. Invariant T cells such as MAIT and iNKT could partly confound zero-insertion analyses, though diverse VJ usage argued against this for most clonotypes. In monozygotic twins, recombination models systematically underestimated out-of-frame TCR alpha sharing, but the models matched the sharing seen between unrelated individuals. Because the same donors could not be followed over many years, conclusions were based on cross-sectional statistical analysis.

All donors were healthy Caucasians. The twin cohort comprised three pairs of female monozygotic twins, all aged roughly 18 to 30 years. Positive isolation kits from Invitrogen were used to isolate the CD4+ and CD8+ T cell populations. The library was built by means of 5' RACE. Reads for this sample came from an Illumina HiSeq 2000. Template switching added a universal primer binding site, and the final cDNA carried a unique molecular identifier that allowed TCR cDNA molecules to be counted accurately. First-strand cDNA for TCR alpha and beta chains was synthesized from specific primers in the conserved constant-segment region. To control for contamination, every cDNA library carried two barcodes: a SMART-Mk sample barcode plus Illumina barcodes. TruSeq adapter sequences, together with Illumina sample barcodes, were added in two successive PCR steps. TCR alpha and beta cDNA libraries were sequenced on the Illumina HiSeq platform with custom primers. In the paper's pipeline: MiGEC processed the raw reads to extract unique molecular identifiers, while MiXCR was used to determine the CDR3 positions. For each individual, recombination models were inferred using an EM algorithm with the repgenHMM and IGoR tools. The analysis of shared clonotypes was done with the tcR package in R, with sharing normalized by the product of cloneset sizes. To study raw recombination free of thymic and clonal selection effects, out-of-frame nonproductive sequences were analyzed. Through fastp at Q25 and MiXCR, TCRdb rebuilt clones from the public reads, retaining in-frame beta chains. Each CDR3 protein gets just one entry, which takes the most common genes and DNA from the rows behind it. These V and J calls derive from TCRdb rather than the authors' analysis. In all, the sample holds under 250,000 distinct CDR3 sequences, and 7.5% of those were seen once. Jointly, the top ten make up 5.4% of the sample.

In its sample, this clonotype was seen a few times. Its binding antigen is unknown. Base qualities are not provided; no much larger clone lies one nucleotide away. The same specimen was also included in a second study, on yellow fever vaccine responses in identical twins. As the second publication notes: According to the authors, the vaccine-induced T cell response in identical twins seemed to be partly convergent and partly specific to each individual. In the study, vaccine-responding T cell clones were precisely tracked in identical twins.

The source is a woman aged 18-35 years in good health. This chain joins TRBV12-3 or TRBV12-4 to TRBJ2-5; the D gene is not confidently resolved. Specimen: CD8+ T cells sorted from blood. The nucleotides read TGTGCCAGCAGTGCGGCGCAAGAGACCCAGTACTTC. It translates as CASSAAQETQYF.